The rows below give T cell receptor beta chains drawn from one sample of a study of beta chain features in type 1 diabetes. TCRdb's copy holds only in-frame clones and misses some; the assay was immunoSEQ multiplex PCR. Altogether under 45,000 clones are present, roughly 45% being singletons, with the ten largest covering about 0.24%. Material for sequencing was stem cell memory CD4+ T cells from blood. These receptors came from a woman in her twenties or thirties in good health. CDR3s include the opening cysteine and the closing phenylalanine or tryptophan. D genes are given only for firm matches. The size field is filled for only some rows; it gives once, few, many or a size class.

>-|TRBJ1-1|few|TRBV28|11
TGTGCCAGCAGCCGACGGAGGGAGGCTTTCTTT
CASSRRREAFF
>TRBD1|TRBJ2-6|-|TRBV19|16
TGTGCCAGTAGTACGACAGGGGGTTCTGGGGCCAACGTCCTGACTTTC
CASSTTGGSGANVLTF
>-|TRBJ1-1|few|TRBV28|15
TGTGCCAGCAGCAGTCGGGGCGGGGGGAACACTGAAGCTTTCTTT
CASSSRGGGNTEAFF
>TRBD2|TRBJ2-7|few|TRBV28|15
TGTGCCAGCAGTTTAGGCCTTAGCGGGACCCGCTGGAGGTACTTC
CASSLGLSGTRWRYF
>TRBD2|TRBJ2-5|-|TRBV28|19
TGTGCCAGCAGTGCCCGTCCGCCTAGCGGGACTTGGTACCAAGAGACCCAGTACTTC
CASSARPPSGTWYQETQYF
>TRBD2|TRBJ2-3|-|TRBV7-3|13
TGTGCCAGTAAATTTAGCGGGAGTGATACGCAGTATTTT
CASKFSGSDTQYF
>-|TRBJ2-7|-|TRBV30|15
TGTGCCTGGAGCCTACGTGGGACACGCGCCTACGAGCAGTACTTC
CAWSLRGTRAYEQYF
>TRBD2|TRBJ2-3|-|TRBV11-2|13
TGTGCCAGCAGCCCCGGGGGGTCCTCAACGCAGTATTTT
CASSPGGSSTQYF
>TRBD2|TRBJ2-1|few|TRBV7-2|16
TGTGCCAGCAGCCCGGGACTAGCGGGCGGCCGCAATGAGCAGTTCTTC
CASSPGLAGGRNEQFF
>-|TRBJ1-1|-|TRBV6-6|14
TGTGCCAGCACCAACCCTGCGGCCGGATATGAAGCTTTCTTT
CASTNPAAGYEAFF
>TRBD2|TRBJ2-3|once|TRBV9|16
TGTGCCAGCAGCGTCATAGCGGGAGGGCCGGTAGATACGCAGTATTTT
CASSVIAGGPVDTQYF
>-|TRBJ2-5|-|TRBV9|14
TGTGCCAGCAGCGTAGCTAGCAGCCCGGAGACCCAGTACTTC
CASSVASSPETQYF
>TRBD2|TRBJ2-3|-|TRBV7-3|16
TGTGCCAGCAGCTCGCGAGCGGGACCCGGCACAGATACGCAGTATTTT
CASSSRAGPGTDTQYF
>-|TRBJ2-5|few|TRBV5-1|12
TGCGCCAGCAGCTTGCCGGAAGAGACCCAGTACTTC
CASSLPEETQYF
>TRBD1|TRBJ1-1|once|TRBV15|17
TGTGCCACCAGCAGAGATAGGACAGGGATCGTGAACACTGAAGCTTTCTTT
CATSRDRTGIVNTEAFF
>-|TRBJ2-2|-|TRBV5-1|14
TGCGCCAGCAGCGTGGACAGCTACACCGGGGAGCTGTTTTTT
CASSVDSYTGELFF
>-|TRBJ1-1|-|TRBV4-3|15
TGCGCCAGCAGCCAAGTCCCCGGGGAACCGACTGAAGCTTTCTTT
CASSQVPGEPTEAFF
>TRBD2|TRBJ2-3|few|TRBV5-5|18
TGTGCCAGCAGCAAACTAGCGGACAGATTATCTGTCTGGGATACGCAGTATTTT
CASSKLADRLSVWDTQYF
>TRBD2|TRBJ2-7|few|TRBV7-2|13
TGTGCCAGCACGACTAGCGGGAGGGGTGAGCAGTACTTC
CASTTSGRGEQYF
>TRBD1|TRBJ1-1|few|TRBV6-5|15
TGTGCCAGCAGCAGACAGGGAGGTATGAACACTGAAGCTTTCTTT
CASSRQGGMNTEAFF
>-|TRBJ2-7|-|TRBV7-2|13
TGTGCCAGCAGCCTAGGGCGGTCCTACGAGCAGTACTTC
CASSLGRSYEQYF
>-|TRBJ1-1|few|TRBV7-8|16
TGTGCCAGCAGCACCTACAGGAAGGGGGTGAACACTGAAGCTTTCTTT
CASSTYRKGVNTEAFF
>-|TRBJ2-1|-|TRBV4-3|20
TGCGCCAGCAGCCAAGATCCCCTCGGACGGCGACTAGGCGTCGTCACTGAGCAGTTCTTC
CASSQDPLGRRLGVVTEQFF
>-|TRBJ2-5|-|TRBV27|11
TGTGCCAGCAGTTTTGGCGGGACCCAGTACTTC
CASSFGGTQYF
>TRBD1|TRBJ2-4|-|TRBV11-2|15
TGTGCCAGCAGCTCCATACAGGGGTCCAAAAACATTCAGTACTTC
CASSSIQGSKNIQYF
>TRBD2|TRBJ2-7|-|TRBV30|15
TGTGCCTGGACCGTAGGACTAGCGGGGACCTACGAGCAGTACTTC
CAWTVGLAGTYEQYF
>TRBD2|TRBJ2-5|-|TRBV28|17
TGTGCCAGCAGCGAAAACCGACTAGCGGGAGTCCCAGAGACCCAGTACTTC
CASSENRLAGVPETQYF
>-|TRBJ2-1|once|TRBV6-1|14
TGTGCCAGCAGTTCCAGGGGATCCTACAATGAGCAGTTCTTC
CASSSRGSYNEQFF
>TRBD2|TRBJ2-1|-|TRBV18|16
TGTGCCAGCTCACCACCCGCGAGCGGGAGCATCAATGAGCAGTTCTTC
CASSPPASGSINEQFF
>-|TRBJ1-1|-|TRBV6-5|14
TGTGCCAGCAGTTACAACGAGGGTATCTCTGAAGCTTTCTTT
CASSYNEGISEAFF
>TRBD2|TRBJ2-1|-|TRBV30|13
TGTGCCTTTCACGAGCGGGAATACAATGAGCAGTTCTTC
CAFHEREYNEQFF
>-|TRBJ2-1|-|TRBV19|16
TGTGCCAGTAGTGCCGACAGTATTTTGTCCTACAATGAGCAGTTCTTC
CASSADSILSYNEQFF
>-|TRBJ1-1|-|TRBV18|16
TGTGCCAGCTCACCCAACCTCTACCCTATGAACACTGAAGCTTTCTTT
CASSPNLYPMNTEAFF
>TRBD1|TRBJ1-1|-|TRBV18|18
TGTGCCAGCTCACCTACCTTCGGACAGGGGGCGCGTTTTTACGAAGCTTTCTTT
CASSPTFGQGARFYEAFF
>-|TRBJ2-5|-|TRBV7-2|11
TGTGCCAGCAGGAGGCAAGAGACCCAGTACTTC
CASRRQETQYF
>-|TRBJ2-7|few|TRBV10-3|12
TGTGCCATCAGCGGAGGAGGGAACGAGCAGTACTTC
CAISGGGNEQYF
>-|TRBJ1-1|-|TRBV7-3|13
TGTGCCAGCAGCTTTAGCAGGGCCACTGAAGCTTTCTTT
CASSFSRATEAFF